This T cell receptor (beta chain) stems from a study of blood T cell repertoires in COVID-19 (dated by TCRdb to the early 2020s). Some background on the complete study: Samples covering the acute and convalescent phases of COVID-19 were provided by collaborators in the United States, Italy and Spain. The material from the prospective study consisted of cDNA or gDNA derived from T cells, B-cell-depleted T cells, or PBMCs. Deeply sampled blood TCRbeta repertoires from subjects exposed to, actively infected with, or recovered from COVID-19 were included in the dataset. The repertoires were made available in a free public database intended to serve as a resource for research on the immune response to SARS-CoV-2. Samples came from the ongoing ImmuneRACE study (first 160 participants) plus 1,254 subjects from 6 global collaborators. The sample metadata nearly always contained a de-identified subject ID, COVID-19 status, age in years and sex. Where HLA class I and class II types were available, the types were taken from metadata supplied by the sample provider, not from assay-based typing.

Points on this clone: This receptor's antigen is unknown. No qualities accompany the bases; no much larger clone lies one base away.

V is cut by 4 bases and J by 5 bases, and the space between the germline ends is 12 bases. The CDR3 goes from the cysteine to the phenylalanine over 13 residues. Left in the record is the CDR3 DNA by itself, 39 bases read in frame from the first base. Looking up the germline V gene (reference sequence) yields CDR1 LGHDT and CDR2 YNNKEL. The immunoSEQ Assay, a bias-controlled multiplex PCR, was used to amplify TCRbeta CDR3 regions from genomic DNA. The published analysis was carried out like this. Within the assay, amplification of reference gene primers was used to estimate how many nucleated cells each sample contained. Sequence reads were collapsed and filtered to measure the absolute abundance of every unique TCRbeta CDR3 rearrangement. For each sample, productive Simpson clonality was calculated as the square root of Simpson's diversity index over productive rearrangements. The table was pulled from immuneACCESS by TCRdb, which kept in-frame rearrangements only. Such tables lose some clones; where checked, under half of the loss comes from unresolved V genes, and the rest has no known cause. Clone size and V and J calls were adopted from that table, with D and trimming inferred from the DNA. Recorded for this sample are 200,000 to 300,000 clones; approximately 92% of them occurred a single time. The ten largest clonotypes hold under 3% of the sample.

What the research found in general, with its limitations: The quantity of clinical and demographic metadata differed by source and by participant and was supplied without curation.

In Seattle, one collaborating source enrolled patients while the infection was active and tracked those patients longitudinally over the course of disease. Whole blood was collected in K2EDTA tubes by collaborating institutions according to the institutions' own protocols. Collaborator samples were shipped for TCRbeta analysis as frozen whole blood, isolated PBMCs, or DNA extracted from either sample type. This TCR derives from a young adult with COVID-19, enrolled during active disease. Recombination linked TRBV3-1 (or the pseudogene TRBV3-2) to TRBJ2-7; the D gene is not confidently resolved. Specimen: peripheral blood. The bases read TGTGCCAGCAGCCGGTATATAGGAGACGAGCAGTACTTC. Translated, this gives CASSRYIGDEQYF.